Below are 10 T cell receptor beta chains sequenced from a single sample in a study of regulatory T cells in long-lasting Graves disease. CDR3-region Arm-PCR and iRepertoire HTBI primers produced the TCR beta libraries. TCRdb processed the multiplex PCR reads anew with MiXCR; each CDR3 protein has one entry. Here the sample spans some 490,000 distinct CDR3 sequences, around 12% being singletons. Documented time point: newly diagnosed GD, antithyroid drugs for less than 3 months. PBMC-derived RNA was used for the TCR library. This sample was shared with a second study, whose subject was T cells in Graves' hyperthyroidism and ophthalmopathy.

Sequencing used peripheral blood mononuclear cells (PBMCs), obtained at new diagnosis, from a patient treated with antithyroid drugs. These receptors all stem from a woman in her twenties or thirties with Graves disease.

This clonotype was recorded once. Relative to the germline gene, one junction end is altered; a read error may explain this. J is TRBJ2-7 and V is TRBV11-2; D is uncertain. Germline V gene lookup returns CDR1 SGHAT and CDR2 FQNNGV. The CDR3 runs 13 residues. CDR3 DNA sequence: TGTGCCAGCAGCTTACTGACCAAGTACGAGCAGTGCTTC. Protein sequence: CASSLLTKYEQCF.

This clonotype was picked up many times. This chain uses TRBV6-2 or TRBV6-3 with TRBJ1-2; 8 nucleotides line up with TRBD1. Germline loops: CDR1 MNHEY, CDR2 SVGEGT. The CDR3 sequence is 13 residues long. The V gene end was trimmed by 7 bases and the J gene end by 7 bases; junction bases not matched to a gene: 8. The CDR3 spells CASNSGTGSGYTF. The CDR3 region has the DNA TGTGCCAGCAACTCCGGGACAGGTTCTGGCTACACCTTC.

This clonotype was detected ten times or more. The rearrangement uses TRBV18 and TRBJ1-1; unclear D gene. The germline V gene encodes CDR1 KGHSH and CDR2 LQKENI. The CDR3 length is 12 residues. Trimming removed 6 bases from V and 6 bases from J, with 11 bases in between. The CDR3 region has the DNA TGTGCCAGCTCCCGACTTGGAGCTGAAGCTTTCTTT. As protein: CASSRLGAEAFF.

This clonotype was counted many times. The J gene is TRBJ2-3, the V gene TRBV7-9, with TRBD2 matching 8 bases. In germline, CDR1 is SEHNR, CDR2 FQNEAQ (reference sequence). V lost 4 bases and J lost 0; bases outside the gene matches: 3. CDR3 length: 15 amino acids. The CDR3 DNA is TGTGCCAGCAGCTCCCGGGGGGGTAGCACAGATACGCAGTATTTT. Its translation: CASSSRGGSTDTQYF.

There are a few counts of this clonotype. The chain joins TRBV19 to TRBJ1-5; tentatively, D is TRBD1 (6 bases). V was cut by 3 bases and J by 4 bases, with 13 bases left in between. CDR1 is LNHDA and CDR2 is SQIVND in the germline V gene (reference sequence). This CDR3 spans 15 amino acids. The CDR3 DNA is TGTGCCAGTAGTATGTTGGACAGCATTAATCAGCCCCAGCATTTT. The encoded protein is CASSMLDSINQPQHF.

The chain combines TRBV7-2 with TRBJ2-7; 14 positions match TRBD2. Germline CDR1 and CDR2: SGHTA and FQGNSA. The V segment lost 4 bases and the J segment 5 bases; nucleotides outside the gene matches: 4. This CDR3 is built from 15 residues. The CDR3 DNA follows: TGTGCCAGCAGCTCGGGACTAGCGGGAGAAAACGAGCAGTACTTC. It encodes CASSSGLAGENEQYF.

In this sample, this clonotype turned up many times. The rearrangement joins TRBV14 to TRBJ2-7, with unresolved D. Trimming removed 1 base at V and 2 bases at J, with 12 bases between. The CDR3 totals 15 residues. Germline lookup yields CDR1 SGHDN and CDR2 FVKESK. In DNA form, the CDR3 reads TGTGCCAGCAGCCAAGCTCCGACGTCGACCTACGAGCAGTACTTC. Amino acids: CASSQAPTSTYEQYF.

This clonotype was seen at least ten times. This chain links TRBV9 with TRBJ2-3, with D perhaps TRBD2 (5 bases). V dropped 0 bases and J dropped 0 bases, with 11 bases sitting between them. Germline V gives CDR1 SGDLS, CDR2 YYNGEE. CDR3 length equals 16 residues. For the CDR3, the DNA is TGTGCCAGCAGCGTAGAAGGACTGCTAAGCACAGATACGCAGTATTTT. Its protein product is CASSVEGLLSTDTQYF.

This clonotype appeared many times. V usage is TRBV2 and J usage is TRBJ2-2, with D perhaps matching TRBD1 (6 bases). V was cut by 6 bases and J by 7 bases, with 12 bases left in between. CDR1 and CDR2 (germline): SNHLY, FYNNEI. The CDR3 length is 13 residues. This chain's CDR3 is CASRYYRDGELFF. The CDR3 DNA reads TGTGCCAGCAGGTACTACAGGGACGGGGAGCTGTTTTTT.

In its sample, this clonotype was seen a few times. The chain uses TRBV11-2 and TRBJ2-2; either TRBD1 or TRBD2 may supply D (6 bases each). The germline V gene has CDR1 SGHAT and CDR2 FQNNGV. CDR3 length equals 16 residues. V was clipped by 3 bases and J by 0 bases, with 11 bases between them. Written as DNA, the CDR3 is TGTGCCAGCAGCTTTAAGGGGGGCTCGAACACCGGGGAGCTGTTTTTT. It yields the protein CASSFKGGSNTGELFF. The variable domain in full, with the rest retrieved from reference TRBV11-2 and TRBJ2-2, is EAGVAQSPRYKIIEKRQSVAFWCNPISGHATLYWYQQILGQGPKLLIQFQNNGVVDDSQLPKDRFSAERLKGVDSTLKIQPAKLEDSAVYLCASSFKGGSNTGELFFGEGSRLTVL.